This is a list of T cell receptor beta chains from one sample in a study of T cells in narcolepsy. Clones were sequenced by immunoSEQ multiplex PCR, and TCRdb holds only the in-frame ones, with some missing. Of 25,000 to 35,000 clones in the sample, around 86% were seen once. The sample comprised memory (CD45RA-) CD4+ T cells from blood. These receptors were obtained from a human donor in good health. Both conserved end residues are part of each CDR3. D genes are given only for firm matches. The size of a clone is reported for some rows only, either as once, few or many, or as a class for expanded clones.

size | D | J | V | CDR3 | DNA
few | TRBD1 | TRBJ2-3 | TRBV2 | CAKGQGADTQYF | TGTGCCAAGGGACAGGGGGCAGATACGCAGTATTTT
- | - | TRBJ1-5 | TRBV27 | CASSLRVGNQPQHF | TGTGCCAGCAGTTTACGGGTAGGGAATCAGCCCCAGCATTTT
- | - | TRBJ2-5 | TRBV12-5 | CASGLYGTPPGLETQYF | TGTGCTAGTGGTTTGTATGGGACTCCGCCCGGGTTAGAGACCCAGTACTTC
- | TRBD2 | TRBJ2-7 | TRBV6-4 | CARPVGLAGGEYEQYF | TGTGCCAGGCCCGTGGGACTAGCGGGGGGGGAATACGAGCAGTACTTC
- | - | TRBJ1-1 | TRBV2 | CASSADSYMNTEAFF | TGTGCCAGCAGTGCGGACAGCTATATGAACACTGAAGCTTTCTTT
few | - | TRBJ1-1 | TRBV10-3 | CAISQMNTEAFF | TGTGCCATCAGTCAGATGAACACTGAAGCTTTCTTT
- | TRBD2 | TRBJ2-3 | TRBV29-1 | CSHRRGVSTDTQYF | TGCAGCCACCGGCGGGGGGTAAGCACAGATACGCAGTATTTT
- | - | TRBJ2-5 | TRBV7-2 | CASSSTRQETQYF | TGTGCCAGCAGTTCCACTCGACAAGAGACCCAGTACTTC
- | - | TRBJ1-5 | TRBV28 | CASSLARGRNQPQHF | TGTGCCAGCAGTTTAGCCCGGGGGCGAAATCAGCCCCAGCATTTT
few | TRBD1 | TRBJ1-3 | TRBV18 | CASSEQGSSLSGNTIYF | TGTGCCAGCTCTGAACAGGGGTCCTCCCTCTCTGGAAACACCATATATTTT
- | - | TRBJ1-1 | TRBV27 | CASRRRGYTEAFF | TGTGCCAGCAGGCGAAGGGGGTACACTGAAGCTTTCTTT
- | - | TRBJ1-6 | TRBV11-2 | CASRSSGLGPLHF | TGTGCCAGCAGATCATCAGGCCTCGGGCCCCTCCACTTT
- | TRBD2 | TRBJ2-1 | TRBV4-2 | CASSQGISGGFNYNEQFF | TGTGCCAGCAGCCAAGGAATTAGCGGGGGGTTCAACTACAATGAGCAGTTCTTC
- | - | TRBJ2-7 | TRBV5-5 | CASSPDRGYEQYF | TGTGCCAGCAGCCCGGACCGAGGCTACGAGCAGTACTTC
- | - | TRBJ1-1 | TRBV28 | CASSLSGVRNTEAFF | TGTGCCAGCAGTTTATCGGGGGTCCGGAACACTGAAGCTTTCTTT
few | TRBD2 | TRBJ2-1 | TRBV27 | CASSRTSGYNEQFF | TGTGCCAGCAGTCGGACTAGCGGCTACAATGAGCAGTTCTTC
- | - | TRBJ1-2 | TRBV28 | CASSSGQPNFYGYTF | TGTGCCAGCAGTTCTGGACAGCCTAACTTCTATGGCTACACCTTC
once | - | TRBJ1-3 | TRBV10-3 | CAINRLIRDRGFGAGNTIYF | -
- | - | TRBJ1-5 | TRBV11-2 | CASSLGEGNQPQHF | TGTGCCAGCAGCCTCGGGGAGGGCAATCAGCCCCAGCATTTT
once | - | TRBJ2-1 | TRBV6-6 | CASSHLGGYEQFF | TGTGCCAGCAGTCACTTGGGCGGGTACGAGCAGTTCTTC
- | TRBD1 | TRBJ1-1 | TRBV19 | CASTRTGMNTEAFF | TGTGCCAGTACGCGGACAGGGATGAACACTGAAGCTTTCTTT
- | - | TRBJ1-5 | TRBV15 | CATSREGLYQPQHF | TGTGCCACCAGCAGAGAGGGACTCTATCAGCCCCAGCATTTT
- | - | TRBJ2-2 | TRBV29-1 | CSVERGHRAGELFF | TGCAGCGTTGAAAGGGGACATCGGGCCGGGGAGCTGTTTTTT
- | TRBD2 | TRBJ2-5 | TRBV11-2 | CASSWHGLAGVVETQYF | TGTGCCAGCAGCTGGCATGGACTAGCGGGGGTGGTAGAGACCCAGTACTTC
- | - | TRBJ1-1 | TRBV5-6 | CASSLARLGTEAFF | TGTGCCAGCAGCTTGGCCCGACTGGGCACTGAAGCTTTCTTT
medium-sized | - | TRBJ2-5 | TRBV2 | CASSEKTQYF | TGTGCCAGCAGTGAAAAGACCCAGTACTTC
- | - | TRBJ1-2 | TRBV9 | CASSVGREVGYTF | TGTGCCAGCAGCGTAGGCAGGGAAGTTGGCTACACCTTC
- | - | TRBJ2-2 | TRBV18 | CASSPIPHGELFF | TGTGCCAGCTCACCTATTCCCCACGGGGAGCTGTTTTTT
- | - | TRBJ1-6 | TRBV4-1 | CASSQVDMGLVNSPLHF | TGCGCCAGCAGCCAAGTGGACATGGGCCTGGTGAATTCACCCCTCCACTTT
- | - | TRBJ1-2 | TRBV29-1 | CSGHREGYGYTF | TGCAGCGGGCACAGGGAAGGATATGGCTACACCTTC
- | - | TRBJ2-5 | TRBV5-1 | CASSLATIDQETQYF | TGCGCCAGCAGCTTGGCCACAATTGACCAAGAGACCCAGTACTTC
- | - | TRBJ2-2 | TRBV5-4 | CASSLLQAANTGELFF | TGTGCCAGCAGCTTGTTGCAGGCCGCGAACACCGGGGAGCTGTTTTTT
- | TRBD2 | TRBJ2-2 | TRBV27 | CASSFPPGGGRGTGELFF | TGTGCCAGCAGTTTCCCCCCCGGGGGGGGGCGCGGGACCGGGGAGCTGTTTTTT
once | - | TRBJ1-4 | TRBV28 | CASKGRVGEKLFF | TGTGCCAGCAAGGGCAGGGTGGGGGAAAAACTGTTTTTT
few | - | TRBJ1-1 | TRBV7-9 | CASSLVGVPEAFF | TGTGCCAGCAGCCTCGTGGGGGTACCTGAAGCTTTCTTT
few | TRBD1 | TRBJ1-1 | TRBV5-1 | CASSLGQGATEAFF | TGCGCCAGCAGCTTGGGACAGGGGGCCACTGAAGCTTTCTTT
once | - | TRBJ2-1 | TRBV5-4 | CASSLSQWDNEQFF | TGTGCCAGCAGCTTGAGTCAATGGGACAATGAGCAGTTCTTC
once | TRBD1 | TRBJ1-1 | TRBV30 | CAIQGVNTEAFF | TGTGCCATCCAGGGGGTGAACACTGAAGCTTTCTTT
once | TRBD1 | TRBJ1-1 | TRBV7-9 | CASSSNRGDTEAFF | TGTGCCAGCAGCTCAAACAGGGGGGACACTGAAGCTTTCTTT